The entry below gives a single T cell receptor (beta chain) sequence along with its context. This specimen comes from a study of shared clonotypes between healthy human individuals. Trimming took 0 bases from V and 1 from J, leaving 7 bases between them. Per the germline V gene, CDR1 is SGDLS and CDR2 is YYNGEE. The CDR3 runs 15 residues. Here immunoSEQ multiplex PCR was the method, and the copy in TCRdb shows in-frame clones only, minus some. The table includes around 2,100,000 clones, just under 95% detected once. Naive CD8 isolation took CD45RO-negative cells positively selected for CCR7 and excluded terminally differentiated effector memory CD45RA+ cells.

The specimen was naive CD8+ T cells sorted from blood. This receptor was obtained from a man younger than 30 in good health. The chain carries TRBV9 and TRBJ2-2; no clear D. CDR3 in amino acids: CASSVVGMNTGELFF. The CDR3 DNA sequence: TGTGCCAGCAGCGTAGTAGGGATGAACACCGGGGAGCTGTTTTTT. The full variable domain, rest sourced from reference TRBV9 and TRBJ2-2, is DSGVTQTPKHLITATGQRVTLRCSPRSGDLSVYWYQQSLDQGLQFLIQYYNGEERAKGNILERFSAQQFPDLHSELNLSSLELGDSALYFCASSVVGMNTGELFFGEGSRLTVL.